The clone carrying this T cell receptor (beta chain) has a single count. These data come from a study of blood T cell repertoires in COVID-19. Turning to the study itself: Acute and convalescent COVID-19 samples came from the United States, Italy and Spain. Nucleic acid was either cDNA or gDNA, and it came from T cells, B-cell-depleted T cells, or PBMCs.

Original handling: Estimates of nucleated cell counts were drawn from the amplification of reference gene primers. Method: immunoSEQ multiplex PCR; TCRdb's copy keeps in-frame clones and lacks some. Clonal size and the V and J genes are those of that table, whereas D and trimming came from the DNA. The profile shows approximately 220,000 clones, 80% to 90% of them singletons. This CDR3 is 16 amino acids long. Germline loops: CDR1 LNHDA, CDR2 SQIVND (reference sequence). Germline trimming cut 5 bases from V and 2 bases from J; bases unmatched to any gene: 9. The chain combines TRBV19 with TRBJ1-1; TRBD1 aligns across 9 bases. This sequence originates from a woman in her 50s with acute or convalescent COVID-19. The sequenced sample consisted of peripheral blood. CDR3 loop: CASSSGQGKGNTEAFF. In nucleotides, the CDR3 is TGTGCCAGTAGTTCGGGACAGGGAAAAGGTAACACTGAAGCTTTCTTT.